This T cell receptor (beta chain) was recorded in a study of molecular identifiers for immune sequencing clone quantification (dated 2018 in TCRdb). A note on the overall study: For a replicate experiment, RNA from roughly 18,000 or 92,000 naive CD8 T cells was divided into five aliquots, and four of the five aliquots were sequenced. This methods study benchmarked molecular-identifier clustering-based TCR repertoire sequencing (MIDCIRS) and TCR RNA copy counting, using CD8 T cells to do so.

Note on this clonotype: Its antigen remains undetermined. At one boundary the junction diverges from the germline segment, which might be a read error.

Receptor libraries were prepared by PCR. This sample was sequenced with a NextSeq 500. Bulk TCR libraries were made following a previously described method, with the TCR primers given in Table S5. The Qiagen AllPrep DNA/RNA kit was used to purify total RNA. Before analysis, reads from multiple sequencing runs of the same library were pooled. The paper's processing steps were these. Only reads with exact TCR constant sequence were kept, trimmed to 150 nt, and grouped by their 12-nt molecular barcodes. Reads in each barcode group were sub-clustered using a 15% Levenshtein threshold, and a quality-weighted consensus sequence was built for each RNA molecule. Non-functional sequences were discarded, and so were lower-count sequences lying one edit away from another sequence. On the basis of fitting two negative binomial distributions, barcode sub-clusters with fewer than 20% of the maximum read count were discarded. The public reads were reanalyzed by TCRdb: fastp trimming at Q25, MiXCR alignment, in-frame beta chains only. Rows merge per CDR3 protein into single entries with the most common DNA and genes. These V and J calls derive from TCRdb rather than the authors' analysis. This sample has approximately 550,000 distinct CDR3 sequences in its table, and roughly 26% of those were observed once. The ten top clones hold under 0.85% of the sample.

Paper-wide results and their limitations: Naive libraries contained spiked-in Jurkat TCR RNA (more than 9 copies' worth), which is not part of the donor repertoire. The sizes of highly expanded clones could end up underestimated when identical TCR molecules share a barcode. Modeling indicated about three TCR RNA copies recovered per cell, compared with about 10 by digital PCR, which implies a capture efficiency of approximately 30%. In CMV-specific effector cells, clones with more than 20 RNA copies accounted for over 97% of molecules, whereas in naive cells such clones accounted for under 1%. Even against a background of about a million naive CD8 T cells, spiked-in Jurkat TCR RNA amounting to a single cell's worth was reported to be detectable. When barcode sub-clustering was omitted, TCR diversity was inflated by chimeric consensus sequences, with chimeras reaching as high as 47%.

The CDR3 runs 18 amino acids, cysteine and phenylalanine included. Solely the CDR3 DNA is kept, with 54 bases framed from the first base. The germline V gene yields SGHTA for CDR1 and FQGNSA for CDR2. Libraries of naive CD8 T cells were built from anywhere between roughly 17,000 and 1,100,000 sorted cells, with 10%, 30% or 50% of the purified RNA used. Naive CD8 T cells, defined as CD8+CD4-CCR7+CD45RA+, were FACS-sorted into RLT Plus buffer on a BD FACSAria II. To test detection sensitivity, Jurkat RNA equivalent to more than 9 TCR copies was spiked into samples of roughly 17,000-1,000,000 naive CD8 T cells. Enrichment of CD8 T cells was done with RosetteSep CD8+ T Cell Enrichment Cocktail plus Ficoll-Paque, and ACK red cell lysis came afterward.

This receptor was obtained from a human donor in good health. Some libraries in this study had Jurkat cell RNA spiked in. The rearranged chain carries TRBV7-2 and TRBJ2-2, with 12 bases matching TRBD2. The sample taken for sequencing was naive CD8+ T cells from blood, with Jurkat cell RNA spiked in. Sample cell subset or site, as interpreted from the label and publication: FACS-sorted CD8+CD4-CCR7+CD45RA+ naive T cells. The CDR3 has the sequence CASGLALAGGPNTGELFF. The DNA sequence follows: TGTGCCAGCGGCTTAGCGCTAGCGGGAGGGCCGAACACCGGGGAGCTGTTTTTT.